A single sample gave rise to the 21 T cell receptor beta chains below, sequenced in a study of response to subunit inactivated influenza vaccine. TCRdb re-analysed the RT-PCR reads in MiXCR, keeping a single row per CDR3 protein. The top ten hold approximately 10% of the sample, which has 500,000 to 600,000 distinct CDR3 sequences, 11% seen once. This sample was also put to use in a study of T cells expressing NK-cell markers. That study reports: With UMIs, 5'RACE template switching was used to make TCR beta cDNA.

Sequencing used PBMCs from blood, obtained on the day of vaccination. These TCRs come from a man aged 50 to 59 who received an inactivated influenza vaccine.

This clonotype was found many times. This CDR3 is CASRSSGARTGELFF. DNA of the CDR3: TGTGCCAGCAGGTCTAGCGGGGCCCGCACCGGGGAGCTGTTTTTT. The rearrangement links TRBV6-1 to TRBJ2-2; 9 bases are shared with TRBD2. The J segment lost 4 bases and the V segment lost 6 bases, leaving 6 bases of the junction unmatched. Germline-derived CDR1 and CDR2 are MNHNS and SASEGT. The length of the CDR3 is 15 residues.

This clonotype was seen more than once but under ten times. The chain joins TRBV4-1 to TRBJ2-1; D perhaps matches TRBD2 (5 bases). Per the germline V gene, CDR1 is MGHRA and CDR2 is YSYEKL. The CDR3 is 16 residues long. V dropped 0 bases and J dropped 1 base, with 10 bases sitting between them. As DNA, the CDR3 is TGCGCCAGCAGCCAAGATGCCAGCGGTTCCTACAATGAGCAGTTCTTC. Residues: CASSQDASGSYNEQFF.

The rearrangement links TRBV6-2 or TRBV6-3 to TRBJ2-1, with 14 bases lining up with TRBD2. J was trimmed by 0 bases and V by 6 bases; bases with no gene match: 7. Per germline, CDR1 MNHEY and CDR2 SVGEGT. The CDR3 is made up of 18 amino acids. The CDR3 here is CASSHPGTSGSSYNEQFF. The DNA for the CDR3 is TGTGCCAGCAGCCACCCGGGGACTAGCGGGAGCTCCTACAATGAGCAGTTCTTC.

This clonotype occurred a few times. This chain connects TRBV25-1 to TRBJ1-3; D call uncertain. Per the germline V gene, CDR1 is MGHDK and CDR2 is SYGVNS. V dropped 1 base and J dropped 0 bases, with 7 bases sitting between them. This CDR3 has 15 residues. CDR3 sequence reads: CASSELQISGNTIYF. The CDR3 coding sequence is TGTGCCAGCAGTGAATTGCAGATCTCTGGAAACACCATATATTTT.

The gene calls are TRBV12-3 or TRBV12-4 and TRBJ1-1, with D unresolved. V dropped 3 bases and J dropped 3 bases, with 17 bases sitting between them. The length of the CDR3 is 16 residues. The CDR3 DNA sequence: TGTGCCAGCAGTTTCGGTGAATTCGGGAATTACACTGAAGCTTTCTTT. This sequence encodes CASSFGEFGNYTEAFF.

This clonotype was observed a few times. The chain couples TRBV5-1 to TRBJ2-1; D is possibly TRBD1 or TRBD2 (6 bases each). Per germline, CDR1 SGHRS and CDR2 YFSETQ. The CDR3 has 15 amino acids. V was clipped by 4 bases and J by 6 bases, with 17 bases between them. CDR3 nucleotides: TGCGCCAGCAGCCCGGTGGGGGGCCTGGGCAATGAGCAGTTCTTC. This translates into CASSPVGGLGNEQFF.

V gene TRBV7-2 combines with J gene TRBJ2-3; D gene unclear. The CDR3 has 11 residues. V lost 5 bases, J lost 7 bases, and 7 bases lay in between. Germline V gene lookup returns CDR1 SGHTA and CDR2 FQGNSA. CDR3: CASSPGYTQYF. CDR3 sequence (DNA): TGTGCCAGCAGCCCGGGCTATACGCAGTATTTT. Using reference TRBV7-2 and TRBJ2-3 for the parts outside the CDR3, the full variable domain is GAGVSQSPSNKVTEKGKDVELRCDPISGHTALYWYRQSLGQGLEFLIYFQGNSAPDKSGLPSDRFSAERTGGSVSTLTIQRTQQEDSAVYLCASSPGYTQYFGPGTRLTVL.

There are a few counts of this clonotype. The chain recombines TRBV4-3 with TRBJ2-7; 8 nucleotides line up with TRBD2. Germline V gene sequence: CDR1 LGHNA, CDR2 YSLEER. After removal of 5 bases from V and 5 bases from J, the junction contained 5 bases not matched to a gene. The CDR3 loop spans 13 amino acids. CDR3 sequence: CASSEGLGNEQYF. CDR3 nucleotides: TGCGCCAGCAGCGAGGGACTAGGCAACGAGCAGTACTTC.

This clonotype has only a few counts. V and J are TRBV7-9 and TRBJ2-2; D is ambiguous. V lost 3 bases to trimming and J lost 3 bases, with 11 bases between them. Germline V gene lookup returns CDR1 SEHNR and CDR2 FQNEAQ (reference sequence). The CDR3 loop spans 15 amino acids. CDR3 sequence reads: CASSFFVGYTGELFF. DNA of the CDR3: TGTGCCAGCAGCTTTTTCGTCGGATACACCGGGGAGCTGTTTTTT.

The chain couples TRBV20-1 to TRBJ2-1; 8 bases are shared with TRBD1. With V trimmed by 5 bases and J by 1 base, 4 bases remained unmatched. CDR1 and CDR2 (germline): DFQATT, SNEGSKA (reference sequence). The CDR3 spans 14 residues. The CDR3 loop reads CSAVTGESYNEQFF. The CDR3 nucleotides are TGCAGTGCTGTGACAGGGGAATCCTACAATGAGCAGTTCTTC.

This chain connects TRBV30 to TRBJ2-7; no reliable D call. Between the trimmed V and J ends, which lost 2 bases and 0 bases, there was a span of 8 bases. The V gene's germline CDR1 is GTSNPN and CDR2 SVGIG (reference sequence). The CDR3 runs to 13 residues. In DNA, the CDR3 is TGTGCCTGGAGTAGGCAGCCCTCCTACGAGCAGTACTTC. It encodes CAWSRQPSYEQYF.

This clonotype turned up a few times. The chain has TRBV20-1 and TRBJ2-1; 7 bases fit TRBD1. CDR1 DFQATT and CDR2 SNEGSKA come from the germline V gene (reference sequence). J lost 11 bases, V lost 6 bases, and 7 bases had no gene match. The CDR3 loop spans 11 amino acids. DNA for the CDR3: TGCAGTGCCGCAGACAGGGACAAGCAGTTCTTC. It is translated as CSAADRDKQFF.

The table lists this clonotype with a few counts. The CDR3 loop reads CASTFFGQGRNTIYF. CDR3 nucleotides: TGTGCCAGCACCTTCTTTGGACAGGGGCGAAACACCATATATTTT. This sequence joins TRBV6-1 and TRBJ1-3, with TRBD1 identical over 9 bases. Per the germline V gene, CDR1 is MNHNS and CDR2 is SASEGT. The CDR3 is 15 amino acids. Trimming at V came to 7 bases and at J to 5 bases, leaving 9 bases not matched to a gene.

The chain is built from TRBV7-9 and TRBJ2-5, with D uncertain. V was cut by 5 bases and J by 3 bases, with 4 bases left in between. The CDR3 contains 11 residues. CDR1 and CDR2 (germline): SEHNR, FQNEAQ (reference sequence). CDR3 amino acids: CASSQKETQYF. CDR3 bases: TGTGCCAGCAGCCAAAAAGAGACCCAGTACTTC.

This clonotype was detected a few times. The rearrangement links TRBV27 to TRBJ1-6; TRBD1 agrees at 9 bases. The CDR3 sequence is 17 residues long. From germline, CDR1 is MNHEY and CDR2 SMNVEV (reference sequence). Losses at the gene ends were 6 bases for V and 0 bases for J; bases not matched to a gene: 6. CDR3 amino acids: CASSSGTGSSYNSPLHF. The DNA of the CDR3 is TGTGCCAGCAGCTCCGGGACAGGGAGCTCCTATAATTCACCCCTCCACTTT.

This rearrangement joins TRBV3-1 to TRBJ2-6; no definite D call. Germline V gives CDR1 LGHDT, CDR2 YNNKEL (reference sequence). Trimming took 4 bases from V and 4 from J, leaving 8 bases between them. CDR3 length equals 14 residues. CDR3 in DNA: TGTGCCAGCAGCCCCATAGAGGGGGCCAACGTCCTGACTTTC. Its protein is CASSPIEGANVLTF.

The V gene is TRBV5-4, the J gene TRBJ1-4; 9 positions match TRBD1. Germline V gene lookup returns CDR1 SGHNT and CDR2 YYREEE (reference sequence). CDR3 length equals 15 residues. Losses at the gene ends were 4 bases for V and 8 bases for J; bases not matched to a gene: 9. The CDR3 sequence is CASSPTDRGGEKLFF. The CDR3 DNA is TGTGCCAGCAGCCCCACGGACAGGGGAGGAGAAAAACTGTTTTTT.

This chain uses TRBV12-3 or TRBV12-4 with TRBJ2-7, with 7 positions matching TRBD1. Germline trimming cut 1 base from V and 1 base from J; bases unmatched to any gene: 13. This CDR3 comprises 18 residues. The CDR3 reads CASSLGSPWTGLSYEQYF. In DNA form, the CDR3 reads TGTGCCAGCAGTTTAGGGTCCCCGTGGACAGGTCTTTCCTACGAGCAGTACTTC.

This clonotype was seen ten or more times. The chain carries TRBV20-1 and TRBJ2-5; 7 bases line up with TRBD1. CDR3 length: 14 amino acids. V lost 3 bases, J lost 1 base, and 5 bases stayed unmatched. Looked up from germline, CDR1 is DFQATT and CDR2 is SNEGSKA (reference sequence). The CDR3 DNA reads TGCAGTGCTAGGACTCGGGACAGCCAAGAGACCCAGTACTTC. Translated, it gives CSARTRDSQETQYF.

The sample holds a few counts of this clonotype. V is TRBV7-2 and J is TRBJ1-1; D not certain. The CDR3 contains 13 residues. V lost 5 bases, J lost 0 bases, and 7 bases lay in between. Germline-derived CDR1 and CDR2 are SGHTA and FQGNSA. Here the CDR3 DNA reads TGTGCCAGCAGCACAATCATGAACACTGAAGCTTTCTTT. Translating it yields CASSTIMNTEAFF.

This clonotype was observed at least ten times. The rearrangement uses TRBV18 and TRBJ2-6, with D unresolved. V was pared by 2 bases and J by 1 base, with 3 bases between. The CDR3 covers 14 residues. Germline CDR1 KGHSH, CDR2 LQKENI. CDR3 nucleotide sequence: TGTGCCAGCTCACCATCTTCTGGGGCCAACGTCCTGACTTTC. Its protein product is CASSPSSGANVLTF.